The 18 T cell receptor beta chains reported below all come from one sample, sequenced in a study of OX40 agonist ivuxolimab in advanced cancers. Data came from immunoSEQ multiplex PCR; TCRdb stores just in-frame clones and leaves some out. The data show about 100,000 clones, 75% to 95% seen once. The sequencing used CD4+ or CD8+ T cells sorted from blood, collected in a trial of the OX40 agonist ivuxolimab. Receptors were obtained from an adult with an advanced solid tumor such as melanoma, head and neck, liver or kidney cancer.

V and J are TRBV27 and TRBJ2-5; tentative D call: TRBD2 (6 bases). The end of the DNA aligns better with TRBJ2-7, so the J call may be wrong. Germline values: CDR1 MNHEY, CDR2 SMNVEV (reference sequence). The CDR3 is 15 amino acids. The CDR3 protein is CASRSGTGASGEQYF. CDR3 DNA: TGTGCCAGCAGGTCCGGGACGGGAGCCTCTGGCGAGCAGTACTTC.

Here the CDR3 reads CASSQAGGLTISGANVLTF. As DNA, the CDR3 is TGTGCCAGCAGCCAAGCAGGGGGGCTAACAATCTCTGGGGCCAACGTCCTGACTTTC. The chain uses TRBV7-9 and TRBJ2-6; D is perhaps TRBD1 (7 bases). Germline V gives CDR1 SEHNR, CDR2 FQNEAQ (reference sequence). CDR3 length: 19 amino acids. The V gene lost 5 bases and the J gene lost 0 bases, with 20 bases spanning the gap.

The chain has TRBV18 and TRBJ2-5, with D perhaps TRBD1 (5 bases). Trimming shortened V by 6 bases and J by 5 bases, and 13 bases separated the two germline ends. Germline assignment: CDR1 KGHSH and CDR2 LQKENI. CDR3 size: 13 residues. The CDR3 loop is CASSPGRAETQYF. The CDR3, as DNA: TGTGCCAGCTCTCCCGGCAGGGCTGAGACCCAGTACTTC.

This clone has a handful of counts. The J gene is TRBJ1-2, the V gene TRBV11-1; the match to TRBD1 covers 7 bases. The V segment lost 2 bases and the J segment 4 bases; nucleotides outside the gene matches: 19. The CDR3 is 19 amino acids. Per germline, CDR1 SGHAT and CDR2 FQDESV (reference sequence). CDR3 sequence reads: CASSLSPGRERQGTYGYTF. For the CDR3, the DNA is TGTGCCAGCAGCTTATCGCCAGGAAGGGAACGACAGGGAACCTATGGCTACACCTTC.

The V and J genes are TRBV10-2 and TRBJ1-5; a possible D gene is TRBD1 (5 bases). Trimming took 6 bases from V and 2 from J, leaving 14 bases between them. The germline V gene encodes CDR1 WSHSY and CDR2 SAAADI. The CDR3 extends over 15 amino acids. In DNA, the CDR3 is TGCGCCAGCAGGGCCCCAGGGCAGGGCAATCAGCCCCAGCATTTT. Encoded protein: CASRAPGQGNQPQHF.

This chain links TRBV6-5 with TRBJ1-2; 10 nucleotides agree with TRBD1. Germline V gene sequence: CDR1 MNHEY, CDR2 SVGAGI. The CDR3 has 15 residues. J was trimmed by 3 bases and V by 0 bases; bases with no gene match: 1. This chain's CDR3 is CASSYSTGGDYGYTF. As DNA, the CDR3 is TGTGCCAGCAGTTACTCGACAGGGGGCGACTATGGCTACACCTTC.

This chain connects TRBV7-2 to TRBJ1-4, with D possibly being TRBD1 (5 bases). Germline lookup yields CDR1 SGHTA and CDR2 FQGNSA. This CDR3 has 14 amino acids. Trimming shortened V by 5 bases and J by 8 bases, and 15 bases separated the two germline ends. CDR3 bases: TGTGCCAGCAGCCCCACGGGGGGAGGGGAAAAACTGTTTTTT. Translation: CASSPTGGGEKLFF.

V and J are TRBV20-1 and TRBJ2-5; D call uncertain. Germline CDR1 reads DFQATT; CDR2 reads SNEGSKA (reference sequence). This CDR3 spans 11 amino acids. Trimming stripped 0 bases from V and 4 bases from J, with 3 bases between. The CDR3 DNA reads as TGCAGTGCTAGAGATTTAGAGACCCAGTACTTC. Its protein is CSARDLETQYF.

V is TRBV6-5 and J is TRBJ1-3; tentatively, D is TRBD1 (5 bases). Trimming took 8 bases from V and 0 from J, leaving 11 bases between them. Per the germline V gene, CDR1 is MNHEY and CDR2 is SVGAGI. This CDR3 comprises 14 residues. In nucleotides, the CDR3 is TGTGCCAGCTTCCCAGGGAACTCTGGAAACACCATATATTTT. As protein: CASFPGNSGNTIYF.

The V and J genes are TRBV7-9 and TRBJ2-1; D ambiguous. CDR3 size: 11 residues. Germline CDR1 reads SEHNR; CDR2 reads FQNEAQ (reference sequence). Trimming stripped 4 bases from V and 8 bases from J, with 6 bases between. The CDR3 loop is CASSWTDEQFF. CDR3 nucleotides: TGTGCCAGCAGCTGGACGGATGAGCAGTTCTTC. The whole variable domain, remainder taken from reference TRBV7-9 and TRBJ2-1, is DTGVSQNPRHKITKRGQNVTFRCDPISEHNRLYWYRQTLGQGPEFLTYFQNEAQLEKSRLLSDRFSAERPKGSFSTLEIQRTEQGDSAMYLCASSWTDEQFFGPGTRLTVL.

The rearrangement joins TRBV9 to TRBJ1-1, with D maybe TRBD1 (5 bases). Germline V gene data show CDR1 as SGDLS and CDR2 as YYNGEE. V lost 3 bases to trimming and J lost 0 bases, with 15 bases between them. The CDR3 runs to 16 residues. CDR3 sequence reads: CASSGPPGRMNTEAFF. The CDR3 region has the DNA TGTGCCAGCAGCGGCCCTCCAGGGCGCATGAACACTGAAGCTTTCTTT.

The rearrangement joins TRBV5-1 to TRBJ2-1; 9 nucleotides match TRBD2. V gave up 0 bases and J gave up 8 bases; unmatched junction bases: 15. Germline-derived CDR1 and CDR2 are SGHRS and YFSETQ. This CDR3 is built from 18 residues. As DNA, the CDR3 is TGCGCCAGCAGCTTGGTAGCACCCTATAGCGGGAGTTCCCATGAGCAGTTCTTC. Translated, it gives CASSLVAPYSGSSHEQFF.

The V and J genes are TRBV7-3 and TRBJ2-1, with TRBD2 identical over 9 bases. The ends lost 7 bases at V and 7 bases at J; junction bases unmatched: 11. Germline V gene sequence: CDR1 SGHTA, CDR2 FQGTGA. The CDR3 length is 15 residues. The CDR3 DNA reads TGTGCCAGCAACCAAAGCAGGCGGGAGGGTAATGAGCAGTTCTTC. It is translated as CASNQSRREGNEQFF.

The CDR3 nucleotides read TGCAGTGCTAGACACAATGGCTACACCTTC. Translating gives CSARHNGYTF. The chain uses TRBV20-1 and TRBJ1-2; D gene uncertain. V was pared by 2 bases and J by 6 bases, with 4 bases between. CDR1 and CDR2 (germline): DFQATT, SNEGSKA (reference sequence). The length of the CDR3 is 10 residues.

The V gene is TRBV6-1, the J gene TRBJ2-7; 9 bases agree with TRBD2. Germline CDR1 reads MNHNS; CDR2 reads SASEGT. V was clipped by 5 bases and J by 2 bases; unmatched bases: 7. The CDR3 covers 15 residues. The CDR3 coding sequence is TGTGCCAGCAGTTTAGCGGGAGATCCCCCCTACGAGCAGTACTTC. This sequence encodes CASSLAGDPPYEQYF.

The CDR3 protein is CASSLAGAGTYEQYF. DNA of the CDR3: TGTGCCAGCAGCCTTGCGGGGGCCGGAACCTACGAGCAGTACTTC. The chain has TRBV5-6 and TRBJ2-7, with D perhaps TRBD2 (7 bases). Germline V gene lookup returns CDR1 SGHDT and CDR2 YYEEEE. Trimming left V 4 bases short and J 2 bases short, with 16 bases between. The length of the CDR3 is 15 residues.

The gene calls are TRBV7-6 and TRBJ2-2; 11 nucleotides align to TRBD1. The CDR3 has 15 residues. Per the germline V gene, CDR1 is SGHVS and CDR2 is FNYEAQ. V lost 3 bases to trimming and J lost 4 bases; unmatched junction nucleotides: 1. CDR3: CASSFGQGATGELFF. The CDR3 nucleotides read TGTGCCAGCAGCTTCGGACAGGGGGCCACCGGGGAGCTGTTTTTT.

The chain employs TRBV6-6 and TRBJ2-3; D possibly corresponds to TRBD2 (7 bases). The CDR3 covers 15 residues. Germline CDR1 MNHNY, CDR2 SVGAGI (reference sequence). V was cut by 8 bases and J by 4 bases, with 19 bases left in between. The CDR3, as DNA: TGTGCCAGCTTTCCCGCGGGGGCGCCGCCAGATACGCAGTATTTT. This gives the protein CASFPAGAPPDTQYF.